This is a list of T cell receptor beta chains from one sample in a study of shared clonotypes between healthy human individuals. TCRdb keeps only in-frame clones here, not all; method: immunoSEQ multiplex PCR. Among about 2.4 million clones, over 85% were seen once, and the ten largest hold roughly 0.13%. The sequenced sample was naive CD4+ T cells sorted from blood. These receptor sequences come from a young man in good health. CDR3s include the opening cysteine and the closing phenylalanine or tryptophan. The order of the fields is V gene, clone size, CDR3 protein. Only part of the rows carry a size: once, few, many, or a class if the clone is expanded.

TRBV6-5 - CASRTGASPLHF
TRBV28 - CASSRGLGALALYNEQFF
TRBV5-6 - CASSLGQGYYGYTF
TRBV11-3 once CASSLRRSDYNEQFF
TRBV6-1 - CASRRQGAIEQYF
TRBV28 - CASSSGHFGGNQPQHF
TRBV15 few CATSTGSGVYGYTF
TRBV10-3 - CAISGTSGSPYEQYF
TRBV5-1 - CASSPLGGAQETQYF
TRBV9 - CASSLGTGANTGELFF
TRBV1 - CTSSPKDQRAGTGGNEQFF
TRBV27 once CASSLTGSYNEQFF
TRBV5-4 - CASSFSGGAGGETQYF
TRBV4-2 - CASSQDPQAFEAFF
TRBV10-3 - CAISESSALGNTIYF
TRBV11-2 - CASSHWDRGRAYEQYF
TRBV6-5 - CASSYGTEYEQYF
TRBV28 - CASSHPPGGPGELFF
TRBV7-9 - CASSLGTGLEDTQYF
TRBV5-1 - CASSPGSTYEQYF
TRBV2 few CASSTRGRDTEAFF
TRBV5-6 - CASSSRLSYEQYF
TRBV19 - CASSIRGRDEAFF
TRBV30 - CAWGTRGPEAFF
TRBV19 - CASSLDRASNEKLFF
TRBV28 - CASSSTRQGATYNEQFF
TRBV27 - CASSAEGLAAGPQYF
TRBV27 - CASSLLVQTNTGELFF
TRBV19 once CASSNAQGSQPQHF
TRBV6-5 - CASRRGQGSEQYF
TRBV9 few CASSVEAKGRTEAFF
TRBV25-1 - CARQGAKGYTF
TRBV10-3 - CAISESWGKADEQYF
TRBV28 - CASRRRQGDGNSPLHF
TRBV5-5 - CASSLGASNEQFF
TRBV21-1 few CASGPDGYTF
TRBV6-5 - CASRPASRAYTF
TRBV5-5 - CASSLEQGSVGYTF
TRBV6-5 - CASSSPSGRGRAEAFF
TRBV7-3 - CASCHRESVNEQFF